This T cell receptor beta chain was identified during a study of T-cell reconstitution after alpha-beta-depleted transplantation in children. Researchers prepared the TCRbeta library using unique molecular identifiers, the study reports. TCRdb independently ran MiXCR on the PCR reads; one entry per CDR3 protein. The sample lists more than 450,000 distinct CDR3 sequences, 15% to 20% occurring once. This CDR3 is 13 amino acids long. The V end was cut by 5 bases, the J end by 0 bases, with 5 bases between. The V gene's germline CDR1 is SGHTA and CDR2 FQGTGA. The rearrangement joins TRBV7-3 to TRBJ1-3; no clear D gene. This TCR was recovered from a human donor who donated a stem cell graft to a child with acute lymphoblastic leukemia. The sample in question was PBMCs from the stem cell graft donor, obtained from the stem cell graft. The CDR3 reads CASSPFSGNTIYF. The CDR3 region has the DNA TGTGCCAGCAGCCCGTTCTCTGGAAACACCATATATTTT.